This TCR beta chain was profiled in a study of T cells expressing NK-cell markers (dated by TCRdb to between 2020 and 2021). With regard to the full study: TCR beta-chain repertoires were profiled in sorted CD3+CD56+NKG2C+, CD3+CD56+NKG2C- and CD3+CD56-NKG2C+ T-cell subsets from eight donors. Seven of the eight sequenced donors were HCMV-seropositive and one was HCMV-seronegative. The study sequenced eight donors, all healthy volunteers chosen at random: three men and five women. The libraries were sequenced on Illumina HiSeq 2000/2500, MiSeq or NextSeq, producing 2 x 150 bp reads.

HCMV-specific IgG was detected in serum with a commercial ELISA kit to determine HCMV serostatus. Ficoll density gradient centrifugation was used to isolate peripheral blood mononuclear cells from blood. General study outcomes and caveats: In five to seven donors, the dominant CD3+CD56+NKG2C+ clonotypes were found to rank among the top 10 CD8+ clonotypes and to make up roughly 1.0-8% of CD8+ T cells. Whether the expanded NKG2C-expressing T cell clones were specific for HCMV antigens remained unclear. Those dominant clonotypes were again the most abundant among CD3+CD56-NKG2C+ cells in a handful of donors, at about 28.3-60.1%.

From the cysteine through the phenylalanine, the CDR3 covers 13 amino acids. DNA for this receptor is not on file. Sequences DFQATT (CDR1) and SNEGSKA (CDR2) are obtained from the germline V gene (reference sequence). The sequencer was an Illumina HiSeq 2000. TCR beta cDNA libraries were made by 5'RACE template switching that added a universal primer site and unique molecular identifiers. Synthesis of cDNA was primed from the TCR beta constant segment and was followed by two consecutive PCR amplification steps. In the paper's pipeline: MIGEC was used to demultiplex reads and group the reads by UMI, and MiTCR was used to assemble and quantify clonotypes. To exclude erroneous sequences, only TCR cDNA sequences supported by at least two reads were retained. Downstream repertoire analysis used the tcR package, and clonotypes were matched across fractions by CDR3 nucleotide sequence plus V segment. Antigen specificity was annotated against VDJdb with VDJmatch, allowing one amino acid substitution in CDR3. TCRdb reprocessed the reads; each CDR3 protein sequence makes one entry, and DNA is unavailable. TCRdb's processing, not the authors', yielded these V and J calls. This sample's table carries roughly 430,000 distinct CDR3 sequences. The ten largest make up approximately 7% of the sample.

With regard to this clonotype: It lacks a known antigen.

The sample was blood T cells: a sorted CD56 or NKG2C T cell subset, CD4+ or CD8+ T cells, or bulk PBMC T cells (not recorded which). The TCR sequence derives from a woman between 18 and 70 years old in good health. The chain uses TRBV20-1 and TRBJ2-4; the TCRdb D gene call, TRBD1, has no DNA to confirm it. The CDR3 has the sequence CSARWGAKNIQYF.